Listed below are T cell receptor beta chains from one sample, sequenced in a study of T cell repertoires in cytomegalovirus infection. One entry per CDR3 protein results from TCRdb running MiXCR on the reads. The profile shows more than 150,000 distinct CDR3 sequences, around a quarter of them singletons. Sequencing was done on a sample of PBMCs. The receptors here all came from a human donor in good health (CMV status not recorded). Some clones in this sample may be carry-over from other donors' samples. Both conserved end residues are part of each CDR3. A D gene is named only where the DNA matches it firmly. Clone size is given for some rows only: seen once, a few or many times, or a class if the clone is expanded.

cdr3_nt,cdr3_aa,v_call,clone_size,j_call,d_call
TGTGCCAGCAGCGGGACAGGGCGCTATGGCTACACCTTC,CASSGTGRYGYTF,TRBV5-5,few,TRBJ1-2,TRBD1
TGCAGTGCTAGAGATTCATCAGGGGTAGATCGGCCCCAGCATTTT,CSARDSSGVDRPQHF,TRBV20-1,-,TRBJ1-5,-
TGTGCCAGCGGTAGCCGATCAGATACGCAGTATTTT,CASGSRSDTQYF,TRBV6-5,-,TRBJ2-3,-
TGTGCCAGCAGTCCAATCTCACAGGGGGTCGGTTATGGCTACACCTTC,CASSPISQGVGYGYTF,TRBV27,-,TRBJ1-2,TRBD1
TGTGCCAGCAGCCGGGGACAGACTAATTCACCCCTCCACTTT,CASSRGQTNSPLHF,TRBV11-2,once,TRBJ1-6,TRBD1
TGTGCCAGCAGCTTAGTGAGGGATAATTCACCCCTCCACTTT,CASSLVRDNSPLHF,TRBV7-8,many,TRBJ1-6,-
TGCAGTGCCCAAGGGGGGGATTATAATTCACCCCTCCACTTT,CSAQGGDYNSPLHF,TRBV20-1,-,TRBJ1-6,-
TGCAGCGTTGGACAGGGAGAAGAGACCCAGTACTTC,CSVGQGEETQYF,TRBV29-1,few,TRBJ2-5,TRBD1
TGTGCCAGCAGGACCGGGGCCATCGGCGATACGCAGTATTTT,CASRTGAIGDTQYF,TRBV28,few,TRBJ2-3,-
TGTGCCAGCAGTGAATACGGACTAGCGGGAGAGGGGCTCTTAAGGAATGAGCAGTTCTTC,CASSEYGLAGEGLLRNEQFF,TRBV25-1,-,TRBJ2-1,TRBD2